One and the same sample provided the 22 T cell receptor beta chains below, sequenced in a study of radiotherapy plus CTLA-4 blockade in lung cancer. Produced via immunoSEQ multiplex PCR; TCRdb's table is partial and in-frame only. The table lists over 45,000 clones, more than 60% of them singletons. The specimen comprised peripheral blood, sampled from a patient treated with radiotherapy plus ipilimumab. These receptors were obtained from a human donor with non-small cell lung cancer who had a complete response to radiotherapy plus ipilimumab.

This clone was found once. V gene TRBV9 combines with J gene TRBJ2-7; TRBD2 aligns across 10 bases. The CDR3 loop spans 18 amino acids. Germline V gene data show CDR1 as SGDLS and CDR2 as YYNGEE. Trimming took 1 base from V and 1 from J; bases not matched to a gene: 11. The DNA of the CDR3 is TGTGCCAGCAGCGTACGGGCTAGCGGGGGAGGTGCGTCCTACGAGCAGTACTTC. It yields the protein CASSVRASGGGASYEQYF.

The V gene is TRBV28, the J gene TRBJ1-1; perhaps TRBD1 as D (5 bases). The V and J ends lost 7 bases and 5 bases respectively, with 14 bases between them. The germline CDR1 and CDR2 sequences are MDHEN and SYDVKM. The CDR3 length is 13 residues. The CDR3 nucleotides read TGTGCCAGCATCCGGGGGGGGAGGACTGAAGCTTTCTTT. Protein sequence: CASIRGGRTEAFF.

This chain joins TRBV18 and TRBJ1-4; 10 bases are shared with TRBD1. In germline, CDR1 is KGHSH, CDR2 LQKENI. The CDR3 is made up of 15 amino acids. After removal of 0 bases from V and 7 bases from J, the junction contained 2 bases not matched to a gene. CDR3 residues: CASSPPDRGGEKLFF. CDR3 nucleotides: TGTGCCAGCTCACCACCGGACAGGGGGGGTGAAAAACTGTTTTTT.

As DNA, the CDR3 is TGTGCCAGCTCACCGGGACAGGGGAGGGAACACACCTTC. Translated: CASSPGQGREHTF. This chain joins TRBV18 and TRBJ1-2, with 10 bases fitting TRBD1. CDR1 is KGHSH, CDR2 LQKENI, per germline. The CDR3 sequence is 13 residues long. J gave up 12 bases and V 3 bases, and 7 bases lay outside the gene matches.

This clone was seen a single time. The chain couples TRBV11-2 to TRBJ1-2, with 10 bases aligning to TRBD1. Germline V gene lookup returns CDR1 SGHAT and CDR2 FQNNGV. After removal of 5 bases from V and 7 bases from J, the junction contained 10 bases not matched to a gene. This CDR3 spans 15 amino acids. The DNA for the CDR3 is TGTGCCAGCAGCCCAAATCGACAGGGGGCGGGTGGCTACACCTTC. This encodes CASSPNRQGAGGYTF.

The V call is TRBV5-1, the J call TRBJ2-3; 7 bases agree with TRBD1. J gave up 6 bases and V 4 bases, and 11 bases lay outside the gene matches. The CDR3 loop spans 15 amino acids. Germline V lookup: CDR1 SGHRS, CDR2 YFSETQ. The CDR3 is CASSEGALGPDTQYF. The CDR3 DNA sequence: TGCGCCAGCAGCGAGGGGGCATTGGGCCCCGATACGCAGTATTTT.

V and J are TRBV9 and TRBJ1-3; 9 nucleotides match TRBD1. This CDR3 is built from 16 residues. CDR1 and CDR2 from the germline V gene are SGDLS and YYNGEE. J gave up 1 base and V 0 bases, and 2 bases lay outside the gene matches. The DNA of the CDR3 is TGTGCCAGCAGCGTAGAGGACAGGGGATCTGGAAACACCATATATTTT. Amino acids: CASSVEDRGSGNTIYF.

The chain is built from TRBV7-2 and TRBJ2-1; 8 bases map to TRBD2. Germline loops: CDR1 SGHTA, CDR2 FQGNSA. V lost 1 base, J lost 7 bases, and 6 bases stayed unmatched. The CDR3 is 15 amino acids. Written as DNA, the CDR3 is TGTGCCAGCAGCTTAGAGAACGGGAGGGGAAATGAGCAGTTCTTC. Translating gives CASSLENGRGNEQFF.

This sequence joins TRBV6-5 and TRBJ2-4; D may be TRBD1 (5 bases). Germline V gene sequence: CDR1 MNHEY, CDR2 SVGAGI. Trimming removed 1 base at V and 1 base at J, with 11 bases between. The CDR3 is 16 amino acids. The CDR3 DNA sequence: TGTGCCAGCAGTTACTTCAGGGATTCGGCCAAAAACATTCAGTACTTC. Protein: CASSYFRDSAKNIQYF.

The rearrangement links TRBV7-8 to TRBJ1-1; 7 nucleotides match TRBD1. The V segment lost 7 bases and the J segment 4 bases; nucleotides outside the gene matches: 9. CDR3 size: 14 residues. CDR1 is SGHVS, CDR2 FQNEAQ, per germline. CDR3 DNA: TGTGCCAGCATTCCAGACAGGGCGGGCACTGAAGCTTTCTTT. Translation: CASIPDRAGTEAFF.

This chain uses TRBV5-1 with TRBJ2-3; 9 bases align to TRBD2. From germline, CDR1 is SGHRS and CDR2 YFSETQ. V lost 4 bases and J lost 3; bases outside the gene matches: 3. This CDR3 spans 14 amino acids. The CDR3 reads CASSTAGGTDTQYF. DNA for the CDR3: TGCGCCAGCAGCACAGCGGGAGGAACAGATACGCAGTATTTT.

The chain carries TRBV7-2 and TRBJ1-2, with 8 bases matching TRBD1. The V gene end was trimmed by 6 bases and the J gene end by 7 bases; junction bases not matched to a gene: 7. Germline CDR1 reads SGHTA; CDR2 reads FQGNSA. This CDR3 is built from 13 residues. The CDR3 nucleotides read TGTGCCAGCAGATTACAGGGGGGAGGTGGCTACACCTTC. Its translation is CASRLQGGGGYTF.

This clone was observed a handful of times. The rearrangement uses TRBV5-6 and TRBJ2-4, with a tentative D call TRBD1 (5 bases). CDR1 SGHDT and CDR2 YYEEEE come from the germline V gene. The CDR3 has 14 residues. The germline V and J ends were trimmed by 0 bases and 6 bases, with 10 bases remaining between them. CDR3 in amino acids: CASSLGRVRNIQYF. The CDR3 nucleotides are TGTGCCAGCAGCTTGGGCAGGGTGAGAAACATTCAGTACTTC.

The chain couples TRBV6-4 to TRBJ2-7, with 10 bases that match TRBD2. The germline V gene has CDR1 MRHNA and CDR2 SNTAGT. J was trimmed by 0 bases and V by 0 bases; bases with no gene match: 5. The CDR3 has 17 residues. The CDR3 spells CASSDSTSGMSSYEQYV. In DNA, the CDR3 is TGTGCCAGCAGTGACTCAACTAGCGGGATGAGCTCCTACGAGCAGTACGTC.

The chain carries TRBV29-1 and TRBJ2-5; a possible D gene is TRBD1 (6 bases). The CDR3 length is 12 residues. V was clipped by 7 bases and J by 1 base, with 10 bases between them. Germline V gene data show CDR1 as SQVTM and CDR2 as ANQGSEA. DNA of the CDR3: TGCAGCGCTGACAGGTCCCAAGAGACCCAGTACTTC. This gives the protein CSADRSQETQYF.

The chain is built from TRBV4-3 and TRBJ2-2, with a tentative D call TRBD1 (6 bases). Germline V lookup: CDR1 LGHNA, CDR2 YSLEER. Trimming left V 4 bases short and J 2 bases short, with 8 bases between. There are 14 residues in the CDR3. Here the CDR3 reads CASSLQGNTGELFF. The CDR3 DNA sequence: TGCGCCAGCAGCCTACAGGGAAACACCGGGGAGCTGTTTTTT.

The CDR3 region is CASSKQRGGTYNEQFF. The CDR3 coding sequence is TGTGCCAGTAGCAAACAGCGGGGGGGAACGTACAATGAGCAGTTCTTC. The V call is TRBV19, the J call TRBJ2-1; 10 nucleotides line up with TRBD2. Trimming took 6 bases from V and 4 from J; bases not matched to a gene: 9. The CDR3 runs 16 residues. Germline V lookup: CDR1 LNHDA, CDR2 SQIVND (reference sequence).

This clone was detected a few times. This chain joins TRBV18 and TRBJ1-6; D gene ambiguous. With 6 bases removed from V and 7 bases from J, the gap between germline ends came to 16 bases. Germline-derived CDR1 and CDR2 are KGHSH and LQKENI. This CDR3 has 15 amino acids. The CDR3 DNA is TGTGCCAGCTCGGCTAACGGGGTAGGGAATTCACCCCTCCACTTT. Protein: CASSANGVGNSPLHF.

This chain links TRBV7-9 with TRBJ2-1; perhaps TRBD2 as D (5 bases). The V gene lost 9 bases and the J gene lost 4 bases, with 19 bases spanning the gap. CDR1 SEHNR and CDR2 FQNEAQ come from the germline V gene (reference sequence). This CDR3 region has 15 residues. This chain's CDR3 is CASPPRGGKYNEQFF. CDR3 nucleotides: TGTGCCAGTCCCCCTCGGGGTGGAAAATACAATGAGCAGTTCTTC. Supplemented by reference TRBV7-9 and TRBJ2-1, the full variable domain reads DTGVSQNPRHKITKRGQNVTFRCDPISEHNRLYWYRQTLGQGPEFLTYFQNEAQLEKSRLLSDRFSAERPKGSFSTLEIQRTEQGDSAMYLCASPPRGGKYNEQFFGPGTRLTVL.

The chain combines TRBV4-1 with TRBJ2-5; TRBD1 agrees at 7 bases. CDR3 length: 14 amino acids. V trimming: 2 bases; J trimming: 5 bases; junction bases outside the gene matches: 5. CDR1 and CDR2 (germline): MGHRA, YSYEKL. The CDR3 bases are TGCGCCAGCAGCCAAAGGGGGCGCGTGGAGACCCAGTACTTC. Amino acid sequence: CASSQRGRVETQYF.

CDR3 region: CASSVPPESYEQYV. The CDR3 region has the DNA TGTGCCAGCAGCGTACCCCCGGAGAGCTACGAGCAGTACGTC. The genes are TRBV9 and TRBJ2-7; D not resolved. Deletions cut 1 base from V and 3 bases from J, with 11 bases between. CDR3 length: 14 amino acids. Germline V gene sequence: CDR1 SGDLS, CDR2 YYNGEE.

This clone appeared a single time. The genes are TRBV11-3 and TRBJ2-7; D might be TRBD1 (6 bases). V was clipped by 3 bases and J by 2 bases, with 14 bases between them. The CDR3 consists of 15 residues. Per the germline V gene, CDR1 is SGHNT and CDR2 is YENEEA. The CDR3 coding sequence is TGTGCCAGCAGCTTTGGGTGGGGACAACCCTACGAGCAGTACGTC. Protein product: CASSFGWGQPYEQYV.